The text below deals with one T cell receptor (beta chain). Its antigen remains unidentified. The CDR3 runs 15 residues. Germline V CDR1 and CDR2: GTSNPN, SVGIG (reference sequence). Losses at the gene ends were 0 bases for V and 2 bases for J; bases not matched to a gene: 4. TCRdb's copy holds only in-frame clones and misses some; the assay was immunoSEQ multiplex PCR. The table lists about 130,000 clones, around four fifths of them singletons. This sample stems from a study of cytotoxic CD8 clonotypes in ibrutinib-treated CLL. General study results and limits: Against age-matched healthy donors, baseline clonality ran higher and tracked circulating CD8+ T-cell counts.

The TCR originated in a human donor with chronic lymphocytic leukemia. The sample here was PBMCs, taken after 24 months of ibrutinib treatment. V and J are TRBV30 and TRBJ1-5; 7 positions match TRBD1. CDR3 in DNA: TGTGCCTGGAGTGTAGGGGGCCAGGGCAATCAGCCCCAGCATTTT. Translated: CAWSVGGQGNQPQHF. The whole variable domain, remainder taken from reference TRBV30 and TRBJ1-5, is SQTIHQWPATLVQPVGSPLSLECTVEGTSNPNLYWYRQAAGRGLQLLFYSVGIGQISSEVPQNLSASRPQDRQFILSSKKLLLSDSGFYLCAWSVGGQGNQPQHFGDGTRLSIL.